Below, 30 T cell receptor beta chains from the same sample are listed, as sequenced in a study of shared clonotypes between healthy human individuals. Produced via immunoSEQ multiplex PCR; TCRdb's table is partial and in-frame only. The sample carries about 1.1 million clones, around 77% recorded once. Sequencing was carried out using memory CD4+ T cells from PBMCs. The sample's subset: CD45RA-negative fraction. Every receptor here comes from a man between 18 and 35 years old in good health. Some clones in this sample may be carry-over from other donors' samples.

The rearrangement uses TRBV30 and TRBJ2-7, with TRBD2 identical over 13 bases. The CDR3 loop spans 16 amino acids. The V gene end was trimmed by 1 base and the J gene end by 3 bases; junction bases not matched to a gene: 6. The germline V gene has CDR1 GTSNPN and CDR2 SVGIG (reference sequence). CDR3 in amino acids: CAWSGGTSGTNYEQYF. In nucleotides, the CDR3 is TGTGCCTGGAGTGGCGGGACTAGCGGGACCAACTACGAGCAGTACTTC.

This chain joins TRBV7-2 and TRBJ1-2; a weak D match, TRBD1 (6 bases). Trimming cost V 0 bases and J 6 bases, with 11 bases left between them. CDR1 and CDR2 (germline): SGHTA, FQGNSA. This CDR3 contains 14 residues. The CDR3 protein is CASSLATGSNGYTF. CDR3 nucleotides: TGTGCCAGCAGCTTAGCGACAGGTTCTAATGGCTACACCTTC. The full variable domain, with the rest looked up from reference TRBV7-2 and TRBJ1-2, is GAGVSQSPSNKVTEKGKDVELRCDPISGHTALYWYRQSLGQGLEFLIYFQGNSAPDKSGLPSDRFSAERTGGSVSTLTIQRTQQEDSAVYLCASSLATGSNGYTFGSGTRLTVV.

The chain is built from TRBV28 and TRBJ1-1, with D perhaps matching TRBD1 (5 bases). Germline CDR1 and CDR2: MDHEN and SYDVKM. CDR3 length: 15 amino acids. V was shortened by 8 bases and J by 1 base, with 17 bases between the two germline ends. CDR3 region: CASPPSSRANTEAFF. The CDR3 nucleotides are TGTGCCAGCCCCCCCTCGTCCAGGGCGAACACTGAAGCTTTCTTT.

The chain links TRBV2 to TRBJ2-5; TRBD1 aligns across 9 bases. V was clipped by 4 bases and J by 2 bases; unmatched bases: 5. CDR1 and CDR2 (germline): SNHLY, FYNNEI. This CDR3 has 15 residues. The CDR3 region is CASSGTGVLQETQYF. Here the CDR3 DNA reads TGTGCCAGCAGTGGGACAGGGGTCTTACAAGAGACCCAGTACTTC.

Remarks on this clone: Just one base apart from a much larger clone, this may be a read error. J is TRBJ1-5 and V is TRBV7-9; no clear D. The V gene's germline CDR1 is SEHNR and CDR2 FQNEAQ (reference sequence). The CDR3 spans 13 residues. CDR3: CASSSGSNQPRHF. CDR3 in DNA: TGTGCCAGCAGCTCAGGCAGCAATCAGCCCCGGCATTTT.

The chain joins TRBV11-2 to TRBJ1-1; D is ambiguous. The V and J ends lost 4 bases and 7 bases respectively, with 10 bases between them. CDR3 size: 12 residues. Germline loops: CDR1 SGHAT, CDR2 FQNNGV. DNA of the CDR3: TGTGCCAGCAGCTCGCAAGGGTATGAAGCTTTCTTT. It codes for CASSSQGYEAFF. Full variable domain (remainder filled in from reference TRBV11-2 and TRBJ1-1): EAGVAQSPRYKIIEKRQSVAFWCNPISGHATLYWYQQILGQGPKLLIQFQNNGVVDDSQLPKDRFSAERLKGVDSTLKIQPAKLEDSAVYLCASSSQGYEAFFGQGTRLTVV.

V and J are TRBV7-3 and TRBJ2-1, with D perhaps matching TRBD1 or TRBD2 (5 bases each). There are 12 residues in the CDR3. Germline CDR1 is SGHTA and CDR2 is FQGTGA. V was pared by 1 base and J by 9 bases, with 7 bases between. For the CDR3, the DNA is TGTGCCAGCAGCTTAAGGGACGGTGAGCAGTTCTTC. Translated, it gives CASSLRDGEQFF.

The chain links TRBV5-1 to TRBJ2-5; 7 nucleotides line up with TRBD2. V was clipped by 4 bases and J by 5 bases; unmatched bases: 11. Looked up from germline, CDR1 is SGHRS and CDR2 is YFSETQ. The CDR3 sequence is 15 residues long. CDR3 DNA sequence: TGCGCCAGCAGCCCGGGGGGTTCCACGGGTGAGACCCAGTACTTC. Amino acids: CASSPGGSTGETQYF. Full variable domain (outside the CDR3, taken from reference TRBV5-1 and TRBJ2-5): KAGVTQTPRYLIKTRGQQVTLSCSPISGHRSVSWYQQTPGQGLQFLFEYFSETQRNKGNFPGRFSGRQFSNSRSEMNVSTLELGDSALYLCASSPGGSTGETQYFGPGTRLLVL.

This rearrangement joins TRBV4-2 to TRBJ2-3; perhaps TRBD2 as D (6 bases). The V gene's germline CDR1 is LGHNA and CDR2 YNFKEQ. V was cut by 0 bases and J by 2 bases, with 15 bases left in between. The CDR3 length is 17 residues. The CDR3 here is CASSQDQLAGLTDTQYF. The CDR3 DNA reads TGTGCCAGCAGCCAAGATCAACTTGCGGGACTCACAGATACGCAGTATTTT.

This chain connects TRBV10-3 to TRBJ2-3, with D unresolved. Trimming took 0 bases from V and 3 from J, leaving 10 bases between them. Germline V gene sequence: CDR1 ENHRY, CDR2 SYGVKD. This CDR3 contains 15 residues. The CDR3: CAISESGGGTDTQYF. The CDR3 coding sequence is TGTGCCATCAGTGAGTCGGGCGGCGGAACAGATACGCAGTATTTT.

Points on this clone: An end of the junction differs from the germline gene, which may be a read error. This chain connects TRBV11-2 to TRBJ2-5, with TRBD2 matching 7 bases. CDR3 length: 17 amino acids. Germline loops: CDR1 SGHAT, CDR2 FQNNGV. CDR3 sequence: CASSIELTGSGRDEQYF. The CDR3 nucleotides are TGTGCCAGCAGCATAGAACTAACGGGGAGTGGGAGGGATGAGCAGTACTTC.

The rearrangement joins TRBV7-2 to TRBJ2-1; no clear D gene. Between the trimmed V and J ends, which lost 2 bases and 6 bases, there was a span of 5 bases. Per germline, CDR1 SGHTA and CDR2 FQGNSA. This CDR3 is built from 12 residues. The CDR3 protein is CASSLLSNEQFF. In nucleotides, the CDR3 is TGTGCCAGCAGCTTACTCTCCAATGAGCAGTTCTTC.

The chain links TRBV2 to TRBJ1-5; D is perhaps TRBD1 (6 bases). Trimming left V 5 bases short and J 4 bases short, with 18 bases between. CDR1 and CDR2 (germline): SNHLY, FYNNEI. The CDR3 sequence is 16 residues long. CDR3: CASSSDTGTRNQPQHF. The CDR3 DNA reads TGTGCCAGCAGTAGTGATACCGGGACAAGGAATCAGCCCCAGCATTTT.

This sequence joins TRBV30 and TRBJ1-6, with D unclear. Looked up from germline, CDR1 is GTSNPN and CDR2 is SVGIG (reference sequence). The ends were cut back, 5 bases at V and 2 bases at J, with 7 bases in the middle. This CDR3 has 13 amino acids. In DNA form, the CDR3 reads TGTGCCTGGGGAGGAACCTATAATTCACCCCTCCACTTT. The encoded protein is CAWGGTYNSPLHF.

The chain uses TRBV18 and TRBJ1-4; TRBD1 agrees at 12 bases. With V trimmed by 0 bases and J by 3 bases, 5 bases remained unmatched. CDR1 is KGHSH, CDR2 LQKENI, per germline. CDR3 length: 18 amino acids. The CDR3 spells CASSPPGDRGRANEKLFF. DNA of the CDR3: TGTGCCAGCTCACCACCGGGGGACAGGGGGCGAGCTAATGAAAAACTGTTTTTT.

The CDR3 region is CASSPGQGADQYF. The DNA of the CDR3 is TGTGCCAGCTCACCGGGACAGGGTGCCGATCAGTACTTC. This chain joins TRBV18 and TRBJ2-7; 9 nucleotides align to TRBD1. Germline V CDR1 and CDR2: KGHSH, LQKENI. CDR3 size: 13 residues. The V gene end was trimmed by 3 bases and the J gene end by 10 bases; junction bases not matched to a gene: 7. Complete variable domain (other parts from reference TRBV18 and TRBJ2-7): NAGVMQNPRHLVRRRGQEARLRCSPMKGHSHVYWYRQLPEEGLKFMVYLQKENIIDESGMPKERFSAEFPKEGPSILRIQQVVRGDSAAYFCASSPGQGADQYFGPGTRLTVT.

This rearrangement joins TRBV4-3 to TRBJ1-1; a weak D match, TRBD1 (5 bases). V gave up 0 bases and J gave up 4 bases, with 18 bases separating them. CDR1 and CDR2 (germline): LGHNA, YSLEER. CDR3 length: 17 amino acids. CDR3 DNA: TGCGCCAGCAGCCAAGAAGTGCGGGGGTACATGGGCACTGAAGCTTTCTTT. Translation gives CASSQEVRGYMGTEAFF.

The chain links TRBV9 to TRBJ2-3; 8 nucleotides match TRBD1. V lost 4 bases, J lost 10 bases, and 17 bases stayed unmatched. Looked up from germline, CDR1 is SGDLS and CDR2 is YYNGEE. This CDR3 is 16 amino acids long. The CDR3 DNA reads TGTGCCAGCAGCTCCCGCTACGACAGGGGAGATCGCTCGCAGTATTTT. Protein: CASSSRYDRGDRSQYF.

This clone was detected only once. The chain carries TRBV6-1 and TRBJ2-3; D possibly corresponds to TRBD1 (6 bases). The CDR3 contains 13 residues. Trimming pared 7 bases from V and 2 bases from J, leaving 10 bases between. Per the germline V gene, CDR1 is MNHNS and CDR2 is SASEGT. CDR3 sequence (DNA): TGTGCCAGCAACAGGGATTACACAGATACGCAGTATTTT. It is translated as CASNRDYTDTQYF.

V gene TRBV7-6 combines with J gene TRBJ2-1; TRBD2 matches at 9 bases. V lost 2 bases to trimming and J lost 7 bases; unmatched junction nucleotides: 3. The CDR3 is 14 amino acids. Germline V gives CDR1 SGHVS, CDR2 FNYEAQ. CDR3 DNA sequence: TGTGCCAGCAGCTTACCTAGCGGGAATAATGAGCAGTTCTTC. This gives the protein CASSLPSGNNEQFF.

V gene TRBV7-2 combines with J gene TRBJ2-7; D perhaps matches TRBD1 (6 bases). Germline CDR1 is SGHTA and CDR2 is FQGNSA. Trimming shortened V by 1 base and J by 0 bases, and 13 bases separated the two germline ends. The CDR3 length is 16 residues. The CDR3 protein is CASSLDGTSLSYEQYF. CDR3 DNA sequence: TGTGCCAGCAGCTTAGACGGGACATCTCTCTCCTACGAGCAGTACTTC.

The chain recombines TRBV2 with TRBJ2-6; D not certain. With 6 bases removed from V and 0 bases from J, the gap between germline ends came to 9 bases. This CDR3 spans 15 amino acids. The germline V gene has CDR1 SNHLY and CDR2 FYNNEI. The CDR3 region has the DNA TGTGCCAGCAGGCCGACCACCTCTGGGGCCAACGTCCTGACTTTC. This sequence encodes CASRPTTSGANVLTF.

This clone was picked up a small number of times. This chain uses TRBV9 with TRBJ1-1; D is perhaps TRBD1 (5 bases). From germline, CDR1 is SGDLS and CDR2 YYNGEE. CDR3 length: 15 amino acids. V dropped 2 bases and J dropped 7 bases, with 18 bases sitting between them. DNA for the CDR3: TGTGCCAGCAGCGTTTCCCCGGGGCTGAGGGGTGAAGCTTTCTTT. Protein sequence: CASSVSPGLRGEAFF.

The CDR3 protein is CASSSTDRGSNQPQHF. CDR3 DNA sequence: TGTGCCAGCAGTTCTACGGACAGGGGAAGCAATCAGCCCCAGCATTTT. The chain couples TRBV28 to TRBJ1-5; 9 positions match TRBD1. This CDR3 region has 16 residues. The V gene's germline CDR1 is MDHEN and CDR2 SYDVKM. After removal of 4 bases from V and 1 base from J, the junction contained 5 bases not matched to a gene.

The rearrangement uses TRBV6-5 and TRBJ2-3; D possibly uses TRBD1 or TRBD2 (5 bases each). With 10 bases removed from V and 0 bases from J, the gap between germline ends came to 8 bases. Per germline, CDR1 MNHEY and CDR2 SVGAGI. The CDR3 sequence is 12 residues long. In DNA, the CDR3 is TGTGCCACTTGGGACAGCACAGATACGCAGTATTTT. Its translation: CATWDSTDTQYF.

In this sample, this clone turned up a few times. This chain uses TRBV6-5 with TRBJ2-5, with a weak D call TRBD1 (7 bases). Judging by the DNA end, TRBJ2-7 fits better; the J call may be wrong. The germline CDR1 and CDR2 sequences are MNHEY and SVGAGI. The CDR3 runs 15 residues. CDR3 sequence reads: CASSNGGDRAYEQYF. In DNA, the CDR3 is TGTGCCAGCAGTAACGGGGGAGACAGGGCCTACGAGCAGTACTTC.

The CDR3 DNA sequence: TGTGCCAGCAGCCTCCCGGGGGGGGTAGGTGATGAGCAGTTCTTC. Protein product: CASSLPGGVGDEQFF. The chain has TRBV13 and TRBJ2-1, with 8 bases identical to TRBD2. Per germline, CDR1 PRHDT and CDR2 FYEKMQ (reference sequence). The CDR3 has 15 residues. V was clipped by 5 bases and J by 8 bases; unmatched bases: 11.

The chain carries TRBV5-6 and TRBJ2-3; TRBD2 aligns across 14 bases. J lost 2 bases, V lost 4 bases, and 3 bases had no gene match. Per germline, CDR1 SGHDT and CDR2 YYEEEE. The CDR3 loop spans 16 amino acids. CDR3 nucleotide sequence: TGTGCCAGCAGCCCGGGACTAGCGGGAGACACAGATACGCAGTATTTT. Residues: CASSPGLAGDTDTQYF. Drawing the rest from reference TRBV5-6 and TRBJ2-3, the complete variable domain is DAGVTQSPTHLIKTRGQQVTLRCSPKSGHDTVSWYQQALGQGPQFIFQYYEEEERQRGNFPDRFSGHQFPNYSSELNVNALLLGDSALYLCASSPGLAGDTDTQYFGPGTRLTVL.

J is TRBJ2-7 and V is TRBV30; D not certain. The CDR3 sequence is 11 residues long. Trimming took 2 bases from V and 13 from J, leaving 15 bases between them. Germline CDR1 reads GTSNPN; CDR2 reads SVGIG (reference sequence). CDR3: CAWSLDGRAYF. In nucleotides, the CDR3 is TGTGCCTGGAGTCTGGACGGACGGGCCTACTTC.

The chain combines TRBV5-1 with TRBJ2-1; D not resolved. Trimming took 7 bases from V and 6 from J, leaving 11 bases between them. CDR3 size: 12 residues. CDR1 is SGHRS and CDR2 is YFSETQ in the germline V gene. The CDR3 is CASSETLNEQFF. For the CDR3, the DNA is TGCGCCAGCTCCGAGACCCTCAATGAGCAGTTCTTC.